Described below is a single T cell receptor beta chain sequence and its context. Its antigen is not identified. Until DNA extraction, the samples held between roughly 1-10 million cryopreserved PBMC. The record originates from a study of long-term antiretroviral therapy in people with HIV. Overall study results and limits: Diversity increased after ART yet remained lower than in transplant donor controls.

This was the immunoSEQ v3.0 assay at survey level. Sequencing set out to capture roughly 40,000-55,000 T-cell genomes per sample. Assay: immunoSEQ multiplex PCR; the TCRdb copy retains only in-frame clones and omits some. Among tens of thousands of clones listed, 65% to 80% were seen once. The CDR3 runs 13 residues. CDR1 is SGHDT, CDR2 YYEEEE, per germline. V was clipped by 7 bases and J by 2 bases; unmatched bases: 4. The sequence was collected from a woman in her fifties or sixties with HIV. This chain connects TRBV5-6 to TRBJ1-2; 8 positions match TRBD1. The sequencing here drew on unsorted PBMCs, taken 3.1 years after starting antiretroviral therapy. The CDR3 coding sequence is TGTGCCAGCGCCCGGACAGGGAACTATGGCTACACCTTC. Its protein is CASARTGNYGYTF. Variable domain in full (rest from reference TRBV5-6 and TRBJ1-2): DAGVTQSPTHLIKTRGQQVTLRCSPKSGHDTVSWYQQALGQGPQFIFQYYEEEERQRGNFPDRFSGHQFPNYSSELNVNALLLGDSALYLCASARTGNYGYTFGSGTRLTVV.